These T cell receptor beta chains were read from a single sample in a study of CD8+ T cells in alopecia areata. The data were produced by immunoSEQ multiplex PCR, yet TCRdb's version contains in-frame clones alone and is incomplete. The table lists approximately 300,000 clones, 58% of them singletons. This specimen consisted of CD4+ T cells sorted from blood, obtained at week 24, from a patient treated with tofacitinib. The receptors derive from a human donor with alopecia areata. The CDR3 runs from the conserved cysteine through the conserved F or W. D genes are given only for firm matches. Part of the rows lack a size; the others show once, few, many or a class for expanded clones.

CDR3 DNA: TGCGCCAGCAGGCCGCAAAGGGCGTCCCTCTCTGGGGCCAACGTCCTGACTTTC
CDR3 protein: CASRPQRASLSGANVLTF
D gene: .
V gene: TRBV5-1
J gene: TRBJ2-6
clone size: .

CDR3 DNA: TGTGCCAGCAGCTTAGGGAGGACCCCCCCGTCCCACTTT
CDR3 protein: CASSLGRTPPSHF
D gene: .
V gene: TRBV7-2
J gene: TRBJ1-1
clone size: few

CDR3 DNA: TGTGCCAGCAGCTTAGCGCCAGCGGGGGGGCCAGAGACCCAGTACTTC
CDR3 protein: CASSLAPAGGPETQYF
D gene: TRBD2
V gene: TRBV7-2
J gene: TRBJ2-5
clone size: .

CDR3 DNA: TGCGCCAGCACCACCGGGACAGGGTCTAAAGAGCAGTACTTC
CDR3 protein: CASTTGTGSKEQYF
D gene: TRBD1
V gene: TRBV5-1
J gene: TRBJ2-7
clone size: .

CDR3 DNA: TGTGCCTGGAGCGTCGGGACAGGGGGACGGCAAGAGACCCAGTACTTC
CDR3 protein: CAWSVGTGGRQETQYF
D gene: TRBD1
V gene: TRBV30
J gene: TRBJ2-5
clone size: .

CDR3 DNA: TGTGCCTGGAGCGAGACAGGGACGACGAGTCAGCCCCAGCATTTT
CDR3 protein: CAWSETGTTSQPQHF
D gene: TRBD1
V gene: TRBV30
J gene: TRBJ1-5
clone size: .

CDR3 DNA: TGTGCCAGCAGATCGGGGGGCTCTGGCTATGGCTACACCTTC
CDR3 protein: CASRSGGSGYGYTF
D gene: .
V gene: TRBV6-5
J gene: TRBJ1-2
clone size: .

CDR3 DNA: TGTGCGAGCACCCGTGCTAGTGGCTACACCTTC
CDR3 protein: CASTRASGYTF
D gene: .
V gene: TRBV5-8
J gene: TRBJ1-2
clone size: .

CDR3 DNA: TGTGCCAGCAGCGTTGGGAACACCGGGGAGCTGTTTTTT
CDR3 protein: CASSVGNTGELFF
D gene: .
V gene: TRBV9
J gene: TRBJ2-2
clone size: .

CDR3 DNA: TGTGCCAGCAGCTTACCCAGCGGGGGGACGGCGTGGTGG
CDR3 protein: CASSLPSGGTAWW
D gene: TRBD2
V gene: TRBV5-5
J gene: TRBJ2-3
clone size: .

CDR3 DNA: TGCAGCGGCATACAGGGGGCCATTGAAGCTTTCTTT
CDR3 protein: CSGIQGAIEAFF
D gene: TRBD1
V gene: TRBV29-1
J gene: TRBJ1-1
clone size: few

CDR3 DNA: TGTGCCTGGAGTAGTTCGGGAGGTAGGGATGGCTACACCTTC
CDR3 protein: CAWSSSGGRDGYTF
D gene: .
V gene: TRBV30
J gene: TRBJ1-2
clone size: .

CDR3 DNA: TGTGCCAGCACCCGTGCGGGGGACGCCTCCTACGAGCAGTACTTC
CDR3 protein: CASTRAGDASYEQYF
D gene: TRBD2
V gene: TRBV7-6
J gene: TRBJ2-7
clone size: .

CDR3 DNA: TGTGCCAGCAGCTACAGAATACCGGGACTAGCGGGGAAAGAGACCCAGTACTTC
CDR3 protein: CASSYRIPGLAGKETQYF
D gene: TRBD2
V gene: TRBV11-2
J gene: TRBJ2-5
clone size: few

CDR3 DNA: TGTGCCAGCAGTGCCGGGACTAGCGCCACAGATACGCAGTATTTT
CDR3 protein: CASSAGTSATDTQYF
D gene: TRBD2
V gene: TRBV2
J gene: TRBJ2-3
clone size: .

CDR3 DNA: TGTGCCAGCAGCTTAGTAGGGGTACACACAGATACGCAGTATTTT
CDR3 protein: CASSLVGVHTDTQYF
D gene: .
V gene: TRBV7-2
J gene: TRBJ2-3
clone size: few

CDR3 DNA: TGCAGCAGCGCAGGGGGCAATGGCTACACCTTC
CDR3 protein: CSSAGGNGYTF
D gene: TRBD1
V gene: TRBV29-1
J gene: TRBJ1-2
clone size: .

CDR3 DNA: TGTGCCAGCAGTGAACCAGCGGGGGGGCGGGAGCAGTACTTC
CDR3 protein: CASSEPAGGREQYF
D gene: TRBD2
V gene: TRBV2
J gene: TRBJ2-7
clone size: once

CDR3 DNA: TGCAGTGCTAGAAGGCCAGATACGCAGTATTTT
CDR3 protein: CSARRPDTQYF
D gene: .
V gene: TRBV20-1
J gene: TRBJ2-3
clone size: few

CDR3 DNA: TGTGCCAGCAGCCCCCTAGCGGGGATTAGGCAAGAGACCCAGTACTTC
CDR3 protein: CASSPLAGIRQETQYF
D gene: TRBD2
V gene: TRBV2
J gene: TRBJ2-5
clone size: .

CDR3 DNA: TGCGCCAGCAGTCCGACGATTGGGCGGGCTATTAATTCACCCCTCCACTTT
CDR3 protein: CASSPTIGRAINSPLHF
D gene: .
V gene: TRBV23-1
J gene: TRBJ1-6
clone size: .

CDR3 DNA: TGCGCCAGCAGCTTGACTAGCGGGGATCTATACAATGAGCAGTTCTTC
CDR3 protein: CASSLTSGDLYNEQFF
D gene: TRBD2
V gene: TRBV5-1
J gene: TRBJ2-1
clone size: .

CDR3 DNA: TGTGCCAGCAGTTCCGGACAGGGAAGAGGGCAGCCCCAGCATTTT
CDR3 protein: CASSSGQGRGQPQHF
D gene: TRBD1
V gene: TRBV6-6
J gene: TRBJ1-5
clone size: .

CDR3 DNA: TGCAGCGTTGGGACAGGGGTAGGCGGGGAGCTGTTTTTT
CDR3 protein: CSVGTGVGGELFF
D gene: TRBD1
V gene: TRBV29-1
J gene: TRBJ2-2
clone size: .

CDR3 DNA: TGTGCCAGCAGCTTATCAGGGGATCAGCCCCAGCATTTT
CDR3 protein: CASSLSGDQPQHF
D gene: .
V gene: TRBV7-2
J gene: TRBJ1-5
clone size: few

CDR3 DNA: TGCGCCAGCAGCCTCAGCGTTAACTATGGCTACACCTTC
CDR3 protein: CASSLSVNYGYTF
D gene: .
V gene: TRBV5-1
J gene: TRBJ1-2
clone size: .

CDR3 DNA: TGTGCCAGCAGTTTGTGGGACAGGGGTAAAGTAGGCGAGCAGTACTTC
CDR3 protein: CASSLWDRGKVGEQYF
D gene: TRBD1
V gene: TRBV28
J gene: TRBJ2-7
clone size: .

CDR3 DNA: TGTGCCTGGAGTGGAGGACAGAACTATGGCTACACCTTC
CDR3 protein: CAWSGGQNYGYTF
D gene: .
V gene: TRBV30
J gene: TRBJ1-2
clone size: .

CDR3 DNA: TGCAGCGTTGAAGATTGGCATCGGAACACTGAAGCTTTCTTT
CDR3 protein: CSVEDWHRNTEAFF
D gene: .
V gene: TRBV29-1
J gene: TRBJ1-1
clone size: .

CDR3 DNA: TGTGCCAGCAGTCCCCAGAACACCGGGGAGCTGTTTTTT
CDR3 protein: CASSPQNTGELFF
D gene: .
V gene: TRBV27
J gene: TRBJ2-2
clone size: .

CDR3 DNA: TGTGCCTGGGGTGGGAGTCCCACCGGGGAGCTGTTTTTT
CDR3 protein: CAWGGSPTGELFF
D gene: .
V gene: TRBV30
J gene: TRBJ2-2
clone size: .

CDR3 DNA: TGCAGCGTTGAAGGCAGGACAGGGGCTGGGGCCAACGTCCTGACTTTC
CDR3 protein: CSVEGRTGAGANVLTF
D gene: TRBD1
V gene: TRBV29-1
J gene: TRBJ2-6
clone size: .

CDR3 DNA: TGTGCCAGCAGCTCGATAGCGGGGGCGCTAGCCAAAAACATTCAGTACTTC
CDR3 protein: CASSSIAGALAKNIQYF
D gene: TRBD2
V gene: TRBV11-2
J gene: TRBJ2-4
clone size: .

CDR3 DNA: TGTGCCTGGACGGCGGGGGTGAGCACAGATACGCAGTATTTT
CDR3 protein: CAWTAGVSTDTQYF
D gene: TRBD2
V gene: TRBV30
J gene: TRBJ2-3
clone size: few

CDR3 DNA: TGTGCCAGCAGCTCGTCCGGGACAGGGTGGAGGTCACCCCTCCACTTT
CDR3 protein: CASSSSGTGWRSPLHF
D gene: TRBD1
V gene: TRBV5-4
J gene: TRBJ1-6
clone size: few

CDR3 DNA: TGTGCCAGCAGGGTTAGCGGGGCAGGATCCCGGTCGTCCCAGTACTTC
CDR3 protein: CASRVSGAGSRSSQYF
D gene: TRBD2
V gene: TRBV6-6
J gene: TRBJ2-5
clone size: few

CDR3 DNA: TGTGCCAGCAGCCCCCAGCTAGCTGAGCAGTTCTTC
CDR3 protein: CASSPQLAEQFF
D gene: .
V gene: TRBV7-8
J gene: TRBJ2-1
clone size: .

CDR3 DNA: TGTGCCAGCAGTGAATGGCCCGAGGCTCAGCCCCAGCATTTT
CDR3 protein: CASSEWPEAQPQHF
D gene: .
V gene: TRBV25-1
J gene: TRBJ1-5
clone size: .

CDR3 DNA: TGTGCCAGCAGCCAAGATACAGTTACACCCGGCTACACCTTC
CDR3 protein: CASSQDTVTPGYTF
D gene: .
V gene: TRBV4-2
J gene: TRBJ1-2
clone size: .

CDR3 DNA: TGTGCCAGCAGCACGATGGGGTACTCTGGAAACACCATATATTTT
CDR3 protein: CASSTMGYSGNTIYF
D gene: .
V gene: TRBV2
J gene: TRBJ1-3
clone size: .

CDR3 DNA: TGTGCCAGCAGTGTTCGGACAGGGGAGTACAATGAGCAGTTCTTC
CDR3 protein: CASSVRTGEYNEQFF
D gene: TRBD1
V gene: TRBV2
J gene: TRBJ2-1
clone size: few

CDR3 DNA: TGTGCCAGCAGTTTGTCCCCGGATGAAAAACTGTTTTTT
CDR3 protein: CASSLSPDEKLFF
D gene: .
V gene: TRBV28
J gene: TRBJ1-4
clone size: .